The 10 T cell receptor beta chains presented below share a single source sample, sequenced in a study of T cell responses to AZD1222 COVID-19 vaccine. Sequencing was performed with immunoSEQ multiplex PCR; in TCRdb, only in-frame clones are kept and a portion is missing. This sample has under 8,500 clones, with around 89% found just once. Sequenced here: peripheral blood, sampled 28 days after the second AZD1222 dose. These receptors were collected from an adult who received the AZD1222 COVID-19 vaccine.

The rearrangement links TRBV19 to TRBJ2-5, with a possible D match to TRBD2 (6 bases). Trimming took 1 base from V and 1 from J, leaving 10 bases between them. The CDR3 totals 15 residues. Germline CDR1 and CDR2: LNHDA and SQIVND (reference sequence). In DNA form, the CDR3 reads TGTGCCAGTAGTATAGGGGCGGGATCCCAAGAGACCCAGTACTTC. Translating gives CASSIGAGSQETQYF.

This clone was found once. J is TRBJ2-1 and V is TRBV7-6, with D possibly matching TRBD1 (5 bases). Germline V gene data show CDR1 as SGHVS and CDR2 as FNYEAQ. This CDR3 has 16 residues. V was shortened by 2 bases and J by 4 bases, with 15 bases between the two germline ends. The CDR3 here is CASSLREAAGYNEQFF. The CDR3 bases are TGTGCCAGCAGCTTAAGAGAGGCGGCAGGGTACAATGAGCAGTTCTTC.

The CDR3 spells CASSPRDREGDTQYF. CDR3 coding DNA: TGTGCCAGCAGCCCTAGGGACAGGGAAGGGGATACGCAGTATTTT. The rearrangement links TRBV7-2 to TRBJ2-3; 9 nucleotides line up with TRBD1. Losses at the gene ends were 5 bases for V and 6 bases for J; bases not matched to a gene: 9. The germline CDR1 and CDR2 sequences are SGHTA and FQGNSA. The CDR3 is 15 amino acids.

This chain joins TRBV28 and TRBJ1-2; TRBD1 is a possible D gene (6 bases). This CDR3 region has 14 residues. In germline, CDR1 is MDHEN, CDR2 SYDVKM. The V end lost 4 bases, the J end lost 4 bases, and 13 bases lay between the germline ends. The CDR3 DNA follows: TGTGCCAGCAGTTCAAGGGGGACTTTCTATGGCTACACCTTC. Residues: CASSSRGTFYGYTF.

The chain couples TRBV28 to TRBJ2-5, with 8 bases aligning to TRBD1. The CDR3 length is 15 residues. V lost 5 bases and J lost 2; bases outside the gene matches: 7. CDR1 MDHEN and CDR2 SYDVKM come from the germline V gene. CDR3 nucleotide sequence: TGTGCCAGCAGTGACAGGGGCCGGGGTCAAGAGACCCAGTACTTC. Translated: CASSDRGRGQETQYF.

The genes are TRBV19 and TRBJ1-1, with D tentatively TRBD1 (6 bases). The V end was cut by 7 bases, the J end by 4 bases, with 13 bases between. The germline V gene encodes CDR1 LNHDA and CDR2 SQIVND (reference sequence). This CDR3 is built from 13 residues. Written as DNA, the CDR3 is TGTGCCAGTATCCTCAGGGGAAGCACTGAAGCTTTCTTT. Amino acids: CASILRGSTEAFF.

The chain is built from TRBV18 and TRBJ2-2; D not certain. This CDR3 has 14 amino acids. V was cut by 2 bases and J by 2 bases, with 6 bases left in between. In germline, CDR1 is KGHSH, CDR2 LQKENI. The CDR3 region has the DNA TGTGCCAGCTCACCATACAGAAACACCGGGGAGCTGTTTTTT. Amino acid sequence: CASSPYRNTGELFF.

This chain uses TRBV7-9 with TRBJ1-4; D is unclear. The germline V gene has CDR1 SEHNR and CDR2 FQNEAQ (reference sequence). The CDR3 is 14 amino acids. Trimming took 4 bases from V and 0 from J, leaving 6 bases between them. For the CDR3, the DNA is TGTGCCAGCAGCTCTCAATCAACTAATGAAAAACTGTTTTTT. Its translation: CASSSQSTNEKLFF.

This chain joins TRBV9 and TRBJ2-1, with D unclear. The CDR3 runs to 15 residues. Trimming removed 0 bases at V and 2 bases at J, with 9 bases between. The V gene's germline CDR1 is SGDLS and CDR2 YYNGEE. CDR3 sequence (DNA): TGTGCCAGCAGCGTAGTGGGCAGACCCTACAATGAGCAGTTCTTC. This gives the protein CASSVVGRPYNEQFF.

This clone was detected once. The V call is TRBV7-2, the J call TRBJ2-1; D tentatively fits TRBD1 or TRBD2 (7 bases each). The length of the CDR3 is 15 residues. Germline values: CDR1 SGHTA, CDR2 FQGNSA. The ends were cut back, 1 base at V and 4 bases at J, with 11 bases in the middle. CDR3 coding DNA: TGTGCCAGCAGCTTAGGCCAGGGGGGGTACAATGAGCAGTTCTTC. It codes for CASSLGQGGYNEQFF.